These 20 T cell receptor beta chains were sequenced from one sample in a study of blood T cell repertoires in COVID-19. Some clones are missing from TCRdb's copy, which holds only in-frame ones; the method was immunoSEQ multiplex PCR. Here the sample spans around 170,000 clones, 80% to 90% being singletons. The specimen sequenced was peripheral blood. Every receptor here comes from a man aged 18 to 29 who had recovered from COVID-19.

The rearrangement uses TRBV2 and TRBJ1-2; no clear D. Per the germline V gene, CDR1 is SNHLY and CDR2 is FYNNEI. V was pared by 3 bases and J by 4 bases, with 9 bases between. The CDR3 covers 13 residues. CDR3 protein: CASSDAEVYGYTF. The DNA of the CDR3 is TGTGCCAGCAGTGACGCGGAGGTCTATGGCTACACCTTC.

This clone has only a few counts. The genes are TRBV2 and TRBJ1-2, with D maybe TRBD1 (5 bases). Germline CDR1 reads SNHLY; CDR2 reads FYNNEI. The CDR3 covers 13 residues. V was trimmed by 7 bases and J by 4 bases, leaving 13 bases between them. The CDR3 DNA sequence: TGTGCCAGCACAGAACCAAGGGGCTATGGCTACACCTTC. Residues: CASTEPRGYGYTF.

V gene TRBV19 combines with J gene TRBJ2-2, with TRBD1 matching 10 bases. The V gene end was trimmed by 5 bases and the J gene end by 5 bases; junction bases not matched to a gene: 8. The germline gives CDR1 LNHDA, CDR2 SQIVND (reference sequence). The CDR3 runs 16 residues. CDR3 nucleotides: TGTGCCAGTAGTCTCGGGACAGGGGACTTGACCGGGGAGCTGTTTTTT. It translates to CASSLGTGDLTGELFF.

CDR3 nucleotides: TGTGCCAGCAGCTTAGTCAACGAGCAGTACTTC. It specifies CASSLVNEQYF. This chain joins TRBV7-2 and TRBJ2-7; D is unresolved. The germline V and J ends were trimmed by 1 base and 5 bases, with 3 bases remaining between them. The length of the CDR3 is 11 residues. Germline CDR1 SGHTA, CDR2 FQGNSA.

The rearrangement uses TRBV24-1 and TRBJ2-5, with 11 bases identical to TRBD2. The ends lost 8 bases at V and 4 bases at J; junction bases unmatched: 5. Germline V lookup: CDR1 KGHDR, CDR2 SFDVKD. CDR3 length equals 14 residues. As DNA, the CDR3 is TGTGCCACCAATAGCGGGAGGGCCGGAGAGACCCAGTACTTC. As protein: CATNSGRAGETQYF.

V and J are TRBV5-1 and TRBJ2-7, with 12 bases matching TRBD2. The V gene's germline CDR1 is SGHRS and CDR2 YFSETQ. This CDR3 is 15 amino acids long. V lost 0 bases and J lost 2; bases outside the gene matches: 0. In DNA form, the CDR3 reads TGCGCCAGCAGCTTGGGGACTAGCGGGACCTACGAGCAGTACTTC. As protein: CASSLGTSGTYEQYF.

V is TRBV6-6 and J is TRBJ2-2; the D gene is possibly TRBD1 (5 bases). Deletions cut 0 bases from V and 6 bases from J, with 14 bases between. CDR3 length: 16 amino acids. CDR1 and CDR2 (germline): MNHNY, SVGAGI (reference sequence). The CDR3 loop is CASSYSRAATAGELFF. In DNA form, the CDR3 reads TGTGCCAGCAGTTACTCTCGGGCCGCGACAGCCGGGGAGCTGTTTTTT.

J is TRBJ2-1 and V is TRBV6-2 or TRBV6-3; the D gene is possibly TRBD1 (5 bases). Per the germline V gene, CDR1 is MNHEY and CDR2 is SVGEGT. The CDR3 covers 17 residues. The V and J ends lost 0 bases and 3 bases respectively, with 15 bases between them. CDR3 region: CASSYSSGYELYNEQFF. In DNA, the CDR3 is TGTGCCAGCAGTTACTCGTCAGGGTACGAACTCTACAATGAGCAGTTCTTC.

This chain connects TRBV11-2 to TRBJ2-7; 8 bases match TRBD2. CDR1 and CDR2 from the germline V gene are SGHAT and FQNNGV. V lost 6 bases, J lost 2 bases, and 9 bases stayed unmatched. The CDR3 runs to 15 residues. CDR3 sequence reads: CASRSPGTRAYEQYF. CDR3 DNA: TGTGCCAGCAGGTCTCCCGGGACTAGGGCCTACGAGCAGTACTTC.

The CDR3 here is CASLRDKNSGANVLTF. The CDR3 DNA reads TGTGCCAGCCTCCGGGACAAAAACTCTGGGGCCAACGTCCTGACTTTC. The chain joins TRBV2 to TRBJ2-6; tentative D call: TRBD1 (6 bases). The V gene lost 8 bases and the J gene lost 0 bases, with 14 bases spanning the gap. The CDR3 has 16 residues. Germline V gene data show CDR1 as SNHLY and CDR2 as FYNNEI.

The chain is built from TRBV7-2 and TRBJ1-2, with TRBD1 identical over 8 bases. Per germline, CDR1 SGHTA and CDR2 FQGNSA. Trimming cost V 5 bases and J 2 bases; bases outside gene matches: 10. The CDR3 length is 16 residues. The CDR3 spells CASSPTGTGGNYGYTF. CDR3 in DNA: TGTGCCAGCAGCCCCACCGGGACAGGTGGAAACTATGGCTACACCTTC.

The chain is built from TRBV6-5 and TRBJ1-3; D is possibly TRBD1 (5 bases). CDR3 length: 15 residues. Trimming removed 2 bases at V and 1 base at J, with 9 bases between. The germline V gene has CDR1 MNHEY and CDR2 SVGAGI. CDR3 protein: CASSYGGESGNTIYF. The CDR3 region has the DNA TGTGCCAGCAGTTACGGGGGGGAGTCTGGAAACACCATATATTTT.

This clone was detected only once. The chain joins TRBV28 to TRBJ1-6; a possible D gene is TRBD1 (5 bases). Germline V gene sequence: CDR1 MDHEN, CDR2 SYDVKM. This CDR3 spans 15 amino acids. The V end was cut by 7 bases, the J end by 0 bases, with 10 bases between. The DNA for the CDR3 is TGTGCCAGCACAGGGTCGAGCTCCTATAATTCACCCCTCCACTTT. This sequence encodes CASTGSSSYNSPLHF.

This clone showed up just a few times. The chain recombines TRBV3-1 (or the pseudogene TRBV3-2) with TRBJ1-1, with 9 bases matching TRBD1. V shed 3 bases and J 7 bases; nucleotides not matched to a gene: 3. Per the germline V gene, CDR1 is LGHDT and CDR2 is YNNKEL (reference sequence). There are 13 residues in the CDR3. As DNA, the CDR3 is TGTGCCAGCAGCCAGACGGGACAGGGTGAAGCTTTCTTT. Its translation: CASSQTGQGEAFF.

The V and J genes are TRBV5-1 and TRBJ2-1, with 7 positions matching TRBD1. There are 14 residues in the CDR3. V was pared by 2 bases and J by 5 bases, with 4 bases of the junction left unmatched. CDR1 SGHRS and CDR2 YFSETQ come from the germline V gene. The CDR3 region is CASSFRQGDNEQFF. The CDR3 DNA sequence: TGCGCCAGCAGCTTCCGACAGGGAGACAATGAGCAGTTCTTC.

The V call is TRBV9, the J call TRBJ1-3; a possible D gene is TRBD1 (6 bases). This CDR3 is 15 amino acids long. Germline V gene sequence: CDR1 SGDLS, CDR2 YYNGEE. Trimming took off 3 bases at V and 1 base at J, with 11 bases between the two ends. Here the CDR3 DNA reads TGTGCCAGCAGCGAAACAGGGATGTCTGGAAACACCATATATTTT. This codes for CASSETGMSGNTIYF.

V usage is TRBV11-2 and J usage is TRBJ2-4; 7 bases are shared with TRBD2. The germline V gene encodes CDR1 SGHAT and CDR2 FQNNGV. The CDR3 sequence is 18 residues long. The ends lost 4 bases at V and 1 base at J; junction bases unmatched: 13. This CDR3 reads CASSSIPGGKKAKNIQYF. CDR3 DNA: TGTGCCAGCAGCTCTATCCCCGGGGGGAAGAAGGCCAAAAACATTCAGTACTTC.

This clone was counted once. The rearrangement uses TRBV29-1 and TRBJ1-5, with 9 bases fitting TRBD1. Germline CDR1 is SQVTM and CDR2 is ANQGSEA. V lost 4 bases, J lost 2 bases, and 6 bases stayed unmatched. This CDR3 spans 15 amino acids. CDR3 sequence (DNA): TGCAGCGTTGCGTCGGGACAGGGAGGCAATCAGCCCCAGCATTTT. This gives the protein CSVASGQGGNQPQHF.

This clone appeared once. V usage is TRBV24-1 and J usage is TRBJ1-5; weak D call: TRBD1 (5 bases). V was cut by 9 bases and J by 5 bases, with 13 bases left in between. Germline V gene lookup returns CDR1 KGHDR and CDR2 SFDVKD. The CDR3 consists of 13 residues. This CDR3 reads CATGSREDQPQHF. The CDR3 DNA follows: TGTGCCACCGGGTCCAGGGAAGATCAGCCCCAGCATTTT.

The chain is built from TRBV6-1 and TRBJ2-2; 7 bases line up with TRBD2. Germline V lookup: CDR1 MNHNS, CDR2 SASEGT. V lost 1 base, J lost 4 bases, and 9 bases stayed unmatched. This CDR3 comprises 17 residues. The CDR3 bases are TGTGCCAGCAGTGAAGTCTGGCGGGAGTATCCCACCGGGGAGCTGTTTTTT. It yields the protein CASSEVWREYPTGELFF.